This T cell receptor (beta chain) derives from a study of T cells expressing NK-cell markers. Overall study context: Sorted CD3+CD56+NKG2C+, CD3+CD56+NKG2C- and CD3+CD56-NKG2C+ T cells provided the TCR beta repertoires. HCMV serostatus: seven of eight sequenced donors positive, one negative.

A note on this clonotype: Antigen: not known.

Study-level results: A range of about 1.0-8% of CD8+ T cells consisted of dominant NKG2C+ clonotypes in 5 to 7 donors. Whether expanded NKG2C+ T cell clones were HCMV specific stayed uncertain.

Germline CDR1 is LGHNA and CDR2 is YNFKEQ. This CDR3 contains 14 residues. No DNA is given; TCRdb re-called the 5' RACE reads and lists each CDR3 protein once. The table for this sample gives 350,000 to 500,000 distinct CDR3 sequences. The V gene is TRBV4-2, the J gene TRBJ2-5; TCRdb's assignment of TRBD1 cannot be checked, as there is no DNA. Material: blood T cells: a sorted CD56 or NKG2C T cell subset, CD4+ or CD8+ T cells, or bulk PBMC T cells (not recorded which). This receptor was identified in a woman aged 18 to 69 in good health. The chain's CDR3 is CASSQDWGVETQYF.